This entry lists 21 T cell receptor beta chains sequenced from one sample in a study of vaccination effects on CD4 cells after COVID-19. Libraries were prepared by immunoSEQ multiplex PCR; TCRdb keeps only in-frame clonotypes and omits some of them. Of about 22,000 clones in the sample, roughly 75% are singletons; the top ten hold roughly a fifth. Their antigens remain unidentified. Sequencing was preceded by expansion of antigen-specific CD4+ T cells with viral peptide pools in the ViraFEST assay. At the end of 9 to 11 days of culture, CD4+ T cells were isolated. Nucleocapsid antibodies were negative in the vaccine recipients, who had never had SARS-CoV-2 infection. The material sequenced was CD4+ T cells from PBMCs cultured with HCoV-NL63 spike peptides, taken before COVID-19 vaccination. Receptor source: a human donor who received a COVID-19 vaccine.

The chain joins TRBV30 to TRBJ1-2, with TRBD1 matching 8 bases. V dropped 0 bases and J dropped 4; count of bases not matched to a gene: 4. The CDR3 is 14 amino acids. Germline V lookup: CDR1 GTSNPN, CDR2 SVGIG (reference sequence). Here the CDR3 reads CAWSVQGVSYGYTF. The CDR3 DNA is TGTGCCTGGAGTGTACAGGGGGTCAGCTATGGCTACACCTTC.

V and J are TRBV28 and TRBJ1-5, with D possibly matching TRBD1 (5 bases). This CDR3 region has 14 residues. The V end lost 6 bases, the J end lost 0 bases, and 9 bases lay between the germline ends. Germline CDR1 MDHEN, CDR2 SYDVKM. Here the CDR3 DNA reads TGTGCCAGCAGCCCCGGGGCTAGCAATCAGCCCCAGCATTTT. This gives the protein CASSPGASNQPQHF.

The table lists this clone with a count of one. The rearrangement uses TRBV28 and TRBJ2-1, with TRBD2 identical over 8 bases. The V and J ends lost 6 bases and 5 bases, in that order; junction bases with no gene match: 3. The CDR3 runs 13 residues. The germline gives CDR1 MDHEN, CDR2 SYDVKM. CDR3 sequence reads: CASRLAGNNEQFF. CDR3 coding DNA: TGTGCCAGCAGGCTAGCGGGTAACAATGAGCAGTTCTTC.

The sample holds one count of this clone. The chain couples TRBV15 to TRBJ2-3; no definite D call. From germline, CDR1 is LNHNV and CDR2 YYDKDF (reference sequence). V lost 3 bases and J lost 2, with 6 bases in between. This CDR3 spans 13 amino acids. CDR3 coding DNA: TGTGCCACCAGCAGGGTACCCACAGATACGCAGTATTTT. It codes for CATSRVPTDTQYF. Drawing the rest from reference TRBV15 and TRBJ2-3, the complete variable domain is DAMVIQNPRYQVTQFGKPVTLSCSQTLNHNVMYWYQQKSSQAPKLLFHYYDKDFNNEADTPDNFQSRRPNTSFCFLDIRSPGLGDTAMYLCATSRVPTDTQYFGPGTRLTVL.

In nucleotides, the CDR3 is TGTGCCAGCAGTGAGAGACTAGCGGTTGAATACGAGCAGTACTTC. It is translated as CASSERLAVEYEQYF. This chain uses TRBV6-1 with TRBJ2-7; TRBD2 aligns across 9 bases. The CDR3 length is 15 residues. Germline trimming cut 3 bases from V and 4 bases from J; bases unmatched to any gene: 7. Germline lookup yields CDR1 MNHNS and CDR2 SASEGT.

In this sample, this clone turned up once. The V and J genes are TRBV6-5 and TRBJ1-1; possibly TRBD1 for D (6 bases). Germline loops: CDR1 MNHEY, CDR2 SVGAGI. Trimming took 7 bases from V and 1 from J, leaving 13 bases between them. The CDR3 is 14 residues long. The CDR3: CASKRQASNTEAFF. The CDR3 DNA is TGTGCCAGCAAGAGACAGGCCTCGAACACTGAAGCTTTCTTT.

The gene calls are TRBV7-9 and TRBJ2-5; D is unclear. This CDR3 is 11 amino acids long. Germline CDR1 and CDR2: SEHNR and FQNEAQ (reference sequence). The germline V and J ends were trimmed by 5 bases and 3 bases, with 4 bases remaining between them. The CDR3 reads CASSPKETQYF. The CDR3 DNA reads as TGTGCCAGCAGCCCCAAAGAGACCCAGTACTTC.

The rearrangement joins TRBV5-1 to TRBJ2-6; possibly TRBD2 for D (5 bases). Germline V CDR1 and CDR2: SGHRS, YFSETQ. Between the trimmed V and J ends, which lost 4 bases and 1 base, there was a span of 12 bases. The CDR3 has 16 residues. The CDR3 loop is CASSANGESGANVLTF. CDR3 nucleotides: TGCGCCAGCAGCGCGAATGGGGAGTCTGGGGCCAACGTCCTGACTTTC.

The chain links TRBV11-3 to TRBJ2-1; TRBD2 matches at 7 bases. Germline CDR1 and CDR2: SGHNT and YENEEA. CDR3 length: 15 residues. V lost 4 bases to trimming and J lost 0 bases; unmatched junction nucleotides: 3. CDR3 region: CASSSGGSSYNEQFF. The CDR3 bases are TGTGCCAGCAGCTCCGGGGGGAGCTCCTACAATGAGCAGTTCTTC.

The rearrangement uses TRBV2 and TRBJ2-2, with 8 bases matching TRBD2. J lost 6 bases, V lost 4 bases, and 13 bases had no gene match. The germline V gene encodes CDR1 SNHLY and CDR2 FYNNEI. The CDR3 has 17 amino acids. The CDR3 is CASSGASGSRNAGELFF. The CDR3 DNA reads TGTGCCAGCAGTGGTGCGAGCGGGAGTAGGAATGCCGGGGAGCTGTTTTTT.

The chain combines TRBV6-1 with TRBJ1-2; D not certain. With 3 bases removed from V and 8 bases from J, the gap between germline ends came to 10 bases. The CDR3 totals 12 residues. CDR1 and CDR2 from the germline V gene are MNHNS and SASEGT. CDR3 sequence reads: CASSDRSRGYTF. CDR3 sequence (DNA): TGTGCCAGCAGTGACAGGTCGCGGGGCTACACCTTC.

V is TRBV18 and J is TRBJ2-1; TRBD2 aligns across 8 bases. The CDR3 has 15 amino acids. The V gene's germline CDR1 is KGHSH and CDR2 LQKENI. Unmatched junction bases numbered 6, after V lost 2 bases and J lost 6 bases. The CDR3, as DNA: TGTGCCAGCTCACCAAGGCGGGAGGCCACCAATGAGCAGTTCTTC. Protein sequence: CASSPRREATNEQFF. Full variable domain (remainder filled in from reference TRBV18 and TRBJ2-1): NAGVMQNPRHLVRRRGQEARLRCSPMKGHSHVYWYRQLPEEGLKFMVYLQKENIIDESGMPKERFSAEFPKEGPSILRIQQVVRGDSAAYFCASSPRREATNEQFFGPGTRLTVL.

This rearrangement joins TRBV18 to TRBJ2-7, with D perhaps TRBD2 (5 bases). Germline assignment: CDR1 KGHSH and CDR2 LQKENI. This CDR3 is 14 amino acids long. Trimming left V 3 bases short and J 4 bases short, with 13 bases between. The CDR3: CASSPSGEGYEQYF. The CDR3 coding sequence is TGTGCCAGCTCACCTTCCGGGGAAGGATACGAGCAGTACTTC.

V gene TRBV11-3 combines with J gene TRBJ2-1; 9 nucleotides agree with TRBD1. V trimming: 1 base; J trimming: 2 bases; junction bases outside the gene matches: 0. The CDR3 length is 15 residues. Looked up from germline, CDR1 is SGHNT and CDR2 is YENEEA. Here the CDR3 DNA reads TGTGCCAGCAGCTTAGGACAGGGGGCCTACAATGAGCAGTTCTTC. This translates into CASSLGQGAYNEQFF.

The V and J genes are TRBV6-2 or TRBV6-3 and TRBJ1-2, with D possibly matching TRBD1 (6 bases). V lost 2 bases to trimming and J lost 5 bases, with 12 bases between them. The V gene's germline CDR1 is MNHEY and CDR2 SVGEGT. The CDR3 is 14 residues long. Here the CDR3 DNA reads TGTGCCAGCAGTTACACAGGGAGGGTTTATGGCTACACCTTC. This sequence encodes CASSYTGRVYGYTF.

This sequence joins TRBV5-1 and TRBJ1-5; D call uncertain. The CDR3 consists of 14 residues. The V gene's germline CDR1 is SGHRS and CDR2 YFSETQ. V was trimmed by 1 base and J by 5 bases, leaving 10 bases between them. CDR3: CASSLSGRDQPQHF. The DNA of the CDR3 is TGCGCCAGCAGCTTGTCGGGGAGAGATCAGCCCCAGCATTTT.

The chain couples TRBV5-1 to TRBJ1-1; perhaps TRBD1 as D (5 bases). Germline CDR1 SGHRS, CDR2 YFSETQ. CDR3 length: 15 residues. V shed 2 bases and J shed 3 bases, with 14 bases lying between them. CDR3 DNA sequence: TGCGCCAGCAGCTTCGGGCCCCTGGGGGACACTGAAGCTTTCTTT. This sequence encodes CASSFGPLGDTEAFF.

The chain is built from TRBV5-1 and TRBJ2-2; D is unclear. There are 13 residues in the CDR3. CDR1 is SGHRS, CDR2 YFSETQ, per germline. Deletions cut 5 bases from V and 3 bases from J, with 8 bases between. The CDR3 reads CASRVFDTGELFF. The CDR3 DNA reads TGCGCCAGCAGGGTCTTTGACACCGGGGAGCTGTTTTTT.

This clone came up a few times. The chain has TRBV5-1 and TRBJ1-5, with D possibly matching TRBD1 (6 bases). The CDR3 covers 14 residues. Germline CDR1 is SGHRS and CDR2 is YFSETQ. V lost 4 bases and J 5 bases, leaving 13 bases between the germline ends. The CDR3 is CASSPDTGYQPQHF. DNA for the CDR3: TGCGCCAGCAGCCCAGACACAGGGTATCAGCCCCAGCATTTT.

The chain carries TRBV5-1 and TRBJ2-5; D gene unclear. The germline V and J ends were trimmed by 0 bases and 5 bases, with 8 bases remaining between them. Germline values: CDR1 SGHRS, CDR2 YFSETQ. The CDR3 sequence is 13 residues long. CDR3 sequence (DNA): TGCGCCAGCAGCTTGGGATTTGGGGAGACCCAGTACTTC. It is translated as CASSLGFGETQYF.

This chain connects TRBV5-4 to TRBJ1-1; D is uncertain. The CDR3 runs to 14 residues. CDR1 and CDR2 (germline): SGHNT, YYREEE (reference sequence). Trimming removed 1 base at V and 4 bases at J, with 11 bases between. CDR3 nucleotides: TGTGCCAGCAGCTTGAGTCAGCTAACCACTGAAGCTTTCTTT. Amino acid sequence: CASSLSQLTTEAFF.